These 29 T cell receptor beta chains share one sample of origin, sequenced in a study of blood T cell repertoires in COVID-19. Using immunoSEQ multiplex PCR, the repertoire was profiled, and TCRdb retains in-frame clones only, with some absent. The sample comprises about 150,000 clones, 65% to 90% of which are singletons, and more than 7.5% rests with the top ten. Sequenced material: peripheral blood. Source of these receptors: a woman aged 45-65 years with acute or convalescent COVID-19.

This sequence joins TRBV29-1 and TRBJ1-2; D perhaps matches TRBD1 (5 bases). This CDR3 has 15 residues. The ends were cut back, 3 bases at V and 4 bases at J, with 18 bases in the middle. CDR1 and CDR2 (germline): SQVTM, ANQGSEA. This CDR3 reads CSVDNRFQGSYGYTF. CDR3 DNA sequence: TGCAGCGTTGATAATAGGTTCCAGGGTTCCTATGGCTACACCTTC. Supplemented by reference TRBV29-1 and TRBJ1-2, the full variable domain reads SAVISQKPSRDICQRGTSLTIQCQVDSQVTMMFWYRQQPGQSLTLIATANQGSEATYESGFVIDKFPISRPNLTFSTLTVSNMSPEDSSIYLCSVDNRFQGSYGYTFGSGTRLTVV.

This clone was found a few times. The rearrangement links TRBV6-2 or TRBV6-3 to TRBJ2-1; D unresolved. Deletions cut 3 bases from V and 8 bases from J, with 17 bases between. The CDR3 covers 15 residues. Looked up from germline, CDR1 is MNHEY and CDR2 is SVGEGT. DNA of the CDR3: TGTGCCAGCAGTTATGCGTCACGGGTAACACATGAGCAGTTCTTC. This codes for CASSYASRVTHEQFF.

The chain has TRBV10-1 and TRBJ1-2; no firm D call. The CDR3 has 13 amino acids. Germline CDR1 is WNHNN and CDR2 is SYGVQD (reference sequence). Deletions cut 3 bases from V and 8 bases from J, with 13 bases between. The DNA for the CDR3 is TGCGCCAGCAGTGACGACATATGGCAAGGCTACACCTTC. Protein: CASSDDIWQGYTF.

The chain carries TRBV9 and TRBJ1-3, with D uncertain. The CDR3 contains 11 residues. V was pared by 3 bases and J by 6 bases, with 4 bases between. Germline-derived CDR1 and CDR2 are SGDLS and YYNGEE. This chain's CDR3 is CASSALNTIYF. The DNA for the CDR3 is TGTGCCAGCAGCGCCCTAAACACCATATATTTT.

The V call is TRBV18, the J call TRBJ1-4; D possibly corresponds to TRBD1 (6 bases). The germline V gene has CDR1 KGHSH and CDR2 LQKENI. V lost 4 bases and J 5 bases, leaving 14 bases between the germline ends. The CDR3 contains 15 residues. CDR3 coding DNA: TGTGCCAGCTCACACAGGGACACCCGAAATGAAAAACTGTTTTTT. Translating it yields CASSHRDTRNEKLFF.

This chain uses TRBV2 with TRBJ1-6; the match to TRBD1 covers 9 bases. The CDR3 extends over 14 amino acids. V was clipped by 6 bases and J by 6 bases; unmatched bases: 3. Germline CDR1 and CDR2: SNHLY and FYNNEI. The DNA of the CDR3 is TGTGCCAGCAGGAGGGACAGGGTTAATTCACCCCTCCACTTT. Protein sequence: CASRRDRVNSPLHF.

The chain links TRBV4-3 to TRBJ1-1; weak D call: TRBD1 (5 bases). V was cut by 6 bases and J by 1 base, with 9 bases left in between. The CDR3 is made up of 13 amino acids. From germline, CDR1 is LGHNA and CDR2 YSLEER. As DNA, the CDR3 is TGCGCCAGCAGGCAGACAGCGAACACTGAAGCTTTCTTT. It encodes CASRQTANTEAFF.

The V and J genes are TRBV12-3 or TRBV12-4 and TRBJ1-6, with D unclear. This CDR3 spans 11 amino acids. The ends were cut back, 6 bases at V and 14 bases at J, with 11 bases in the middle. As DNA, the CDR3 is TGTGCCAGCAGGTCGGGATGGGCCCTCCACTTT. Its protein is CASRSGWALHF.

This clone has a single count. The V gene is TRBV18, the J gene TRBJ1-3, with D possibly TRBD1 on 5 matching bases. Germline CDR1 is KGHSH and CDR2 is LQKENI. The CDR3 is 15 residues long. Trimming took off 3 bases at V and 3 bases at J, with 12 bases between the two ends. Here the CDR3 DNA reads TGTGCCAGCTCACCGCAGGAGGGACGTGGAAACACCATATATTTT. It encodes CASSPQEGRGNTIYF.

This clone was observed a handful of times. The chain joins TRBV3-1 (or the pseudogene TRBV3-2) to TRBJ2-2; TRBD1 aligns across 8 bases. Germline trimming cut 0 bases from V and 5 bases from J; bases unmatched to any gene: 8. This CDR3 has 17 residues. CDR1 is LGHDT and CDR2 is YNNKEL in the germline V gene (reference sequence). The CDR3 DNA is TGTGCCAGCAGCCAAGAGGGGACAGGTTTTATGACCGGGGAGCTGTTTTTT. Translating gives CASSQEGTGFMTGELFF.

The rearrangement joins TRBV6-5 to TRBJ2-7; D call uncertain. Looked up from germline, CDR1 is MNHEY and CDR2 is SVGAGI. The CDR3 runs 15 residues. V was shortened by 7 bases and J by 0 bases, with 16 bases between the two germline ends. CDR3 loop: CASIEPMTLSYEQYF. The CDR3 bases are TGTGCCAGCATAGAACCCATGACACTCTCCTACGAGCAGTACTTC.

The chain has TRBV25-1 and TRBJ1-2; a possible D gene is TRBD1 (5 bases). V was shortened by 3 bases and J by 4 bases, with 12 bases between the two germline ends. The CDR3 runs to 14 residues. Germline V gene sequence: CDR1 MGHDK, CDR2 SYGVNS. CDR3 in amino acids: CASSETQGLYGYTF. The DNA of the CDR3 is TGTGCCAGCAGTGAGACCCAGGGACTCTATGGCTACACCTTC.

V gene TRBV19 combines with J gene TRBJ2-1; 7 bases map to TRBD1. The junction had 8 bases not matched to a gene; V was cut back by 5 bases and J by 1 base. CDR3 size: 16 residues. Germline CDR1 and CDR2: LNHDA and SQIVND (reference sequence). CDR3 region: CASSARDRRSYNEQFF. The CDR3 DNA sequence: TGTGCCAGTAGTGCCCGGGACAGACGGTCCTACAATGAGCAGTTCTTC.

DNA of the CDR3: TGTGCCAGCAGCTTATCCCCCTTTCAGCCCCAGCATTTT. This encodes CASSLSPFQPQHF. The chain couples TRBV7-9 to TRBJ1-5, with D hard to call. The germline V gene has CDR1 SEHNR and CDR2 FQNEAQ (reference sequence). This CDR3 spans 13 amino acids. V was trimmed by 2 bases and J by 6 bases, leaving 8 bases between them.

DNA of the CDR3: TGTGCCACCACGCGCAGGGATGAAAAACTGTTTTTT. It yields the protein CATTRRDEKLFF. V gene TRBV5-8 combines with J gene TRBJ1-4; TRBD1 might be the D (5 bases). V was pared by 9 bases and J by 6 bases, with 12 bases between. Germline CDR1 reads SGHTS; CDR2 reads YDEGEE. The CDR3 loop spans 12 amino acids. Complete variable domain (other parts from reference TRBV5-8 and TRBJ1-4): EAGVTQSPTHLIKTRGQQATLRCSPISGHTSVYWYQQALGLGLQFLLWYDEGEERNRGNFPPRFSGRQFPNYSSELNVNALELEDSALYLCATTRRDEKLFFGSGTQLSVL.

This clone was recorded a few times. The V gene is TRBV30, the J gene TRBJ2-7, with D tentatively TRBD2 (5 bases). Germline assignment: CDR1 GTSNPN and CDR2 SVGIG (reference sequence). This CDR3 has 11 residues. V lost 5 bases and J 6 bases, leaving 11 bases between the germline ends. The CDR3 nucleotides read TGTGCCTGGGCGAGGGAATTCGAGCAGTACTTC. Translated: CAWAREFEQYF.

V usage is TRBV15 and J usage is TRBJ1-5, with 8 bases fitting TRBD1. The length of the CDR3 is 14 residues. Germline lookup yields CDR1 LNHNV and CDR2 YYDKDF (reference sequence). V shed 5 bases, J shed 6 bases, and the junction held 6 bases outside the gene matches. CDR3 DNA: TGTGCCACCAGCGGTGGACAGGGTAGTCAGCCCCAGCATTTT. It is translated as CATSGGQGSQPQHF. The whole variable domain, remainder taken from reference TRBV15 and TRBJ1-5, is DAMVIQNPRYQVTQFGKPVTLSCSQTLNHNVMYWYQQKSSQAPKLLFHYYDKDFNNEADTPDNFQSRRPNTSFCFLDIRSPGLGDTAMYLCATSGGQGSQPQHFGDGTRLSIL.

J is TRBJ1-1 and V is TRBV19, with D uncertain. This CDR3 comprises 15 residues. The germline V gene has CDR1 LNHDA and CDR2 SQIVND (reference sequence). Trimming left V 3 bases short and J 0 bases short, with 11 bases between. In nucleotides, the CDR3 is TGTGCCAGTAGTATCTACCCGGCGGTGAACACTGAAGCTTTCTTT. Its translation is CASSIYPAVNTEAFF.

This sequence joins TRBV13 and TRBJ2-7, with D possibly matching TRBD1 (6 bases). V dropped 5 bases and J dropped 1 base, with 12 bases sitting between them. Germline CDR1 reads PRHDT; CDR2 reads FYEKMQ (reference sequence). The CDR3 has 14 amino acids. CDR3 DNA sequence: TGTGCCAGCAGCCTCCTCAGGGGATCCTACGAGCAGTACTTC. As protein: CASSLLRGSYEQYF.

The V call is TRBV19, the J call TRBJ1-1; tentative D call: TRBD1 (5 bases). The germline V gene has CDR1 LNHDA and CDR2 SQIVND (reference sequence). The CDR3 has 16 amino acids. V was trimmed by 3 bases and J by 5 bases, leaving 19 bases between them. The CDR3 reads CASSIFRGGQRTEAFF. CDR3 DNA sequence: TGTGCCAGTAGTATCTTTAGGGGAGGTCAAAGGACTGAAGCTTTCTTT. The full variable domain, rest sourced from reference TRBV19 and TRBJ1-1, is DGGITQSPKYLFRKEGQNVTLSCEQNLNHDAMYWYRQDPGQGLRLIYYSQIVNDFQKGDIAEGYSVSREKKESFPLTVTSAQKNPTAFYLCASSIFRGGQRTEAFFGQGTRLTVV.

This clone was picked up a small number of times. This sequence joins TRBV6-5 and TRBJ1-2; TRBD1 matches 8 bases. The CDR3 consists of 14 residues. V was pared by 8 bases and J by 2 bases, with 7 bases of the junction left unmatched. The V gene's germline CDR1 is MNHEY and CDR2 SVGAGI. This CDR3 reads CASQGGQGNYGYTF. CDR3 bases: TGTGCCAGCCAGGGCGGACAGGGCAACTATGGCTACACCTTC.

This clone was counted once. This chain links TRBV27 with TRBJ2-7; perhaps TRBD2 as D (6 bases). CDR3 size: 15 residues. Looked up from germline, CDR1 is MNHEY and CDR2 is SMNVEV (reference sequence). V was trimmed by 6 bases and J by 0 bases, leaving 15 bases between them. The CDR3, as DNA: TGTGCCAGCAGCGCCTCCGGGAGAACCTCCTACGAGCAGTACTTC. This translates into CASSASGRTSYEQYF.

The chain uses TRBV27 and TRBJ2-3; 8 bases agree with TRBD2. V gave up 2 bases and J gave up 0 bases; unmatched junction bases: 10. The CDR3 is made up of 18 amino acids. Germline CDR1 and CDR2: MNHEY and SMNVEV (reference sequence). Here the CDR3 reads CASSLRASGYSSTDTQYF. The CDR3 region has the DNA TGTGCCAGCAGTTTACGGGCTAGCGGGTACTCTAGCACAGATACGCAGTATTTT.

V and J are TRBV10-3 and TRBJ1-5; 7 nucleotides line up with TRBD1. The CDR3 extends over 15 amino acids. V gave up 3 bases and J gave up 1 base; unmatched junction bases: 3. In germline, CDR1 is ENHRY, CDR2 SYGVKD. This CDR3 is CAISDTGASNQPQHF. DNA of the CDR3: TGTGCCATCAGTGACACAGGGGCAAGCAATCAGCCCCAGCATTTT.

This clone has only a few counts. This chain uses TRBV4-2 with TRBJ2-1; 14 bases line up with TRBD2. This CDR3 region has 17 residues. Germline V gene data show CDR1 as LGHNA and CDR2 as YNFKEQ. Trimming cost V 2 bases and J 8 bases; bases outside gene matches: 8. The CDR3 region has the DNA TGTGCCAGCAGCCAAAATCTCGGGACTAGCGGGAGCGATGAGCAGTTCTTC. Residues: CASSQNLGTSGSDEQFF.

This chain joins TRBV6-1 and TRBJ2-3; D ambiguous. Per germline, CDR1 MNHNS and CDR2 SASEGT. The CDR3 has 14 residues. Trimming removed 2 bases from V and 1 base from J, with 7 bases in between. Here the CDR3 DNA reads TGTGCCAGCAGTGAATTAGATGGCACAGATACGCAGTATTTT. It is translated as CASSELDGTDTQYF.

This clone was observed once. V is TRBV6-5 and J is TRBJ1-1, with TRBD1 matching over 7 bases. With 5 bases clipped from V and 1 base from J, the junction kept 4 bases outside the gene matches. The CDR3 spans 14 residues. From germline, CDR1 is MNHEY and CDR2 SVGAGI. The CDR3 DNA follows: TGTGCCAGCAGTAACTACAGGGGGAACACTGAAGCTTTCTTT. This gives the protein CASSNYRGNTEAFF.

V usage is TRBV7-8 and J usage is TRBJ2-6, with 11 positions matching TRBD1. The CDR3 totals 17 residues. The V segment lost 5 bases and the J segment 0 bases; nucleotides outside the gene matches: 3. CDR1 is SGHVS and CDR2 is FQNEAQ in the germline V gene. The CDR3 DNA reads as TGTGCCAGCAGCCTCGGGACAGGGGGCTCTGGGGCCAACGTCCTGACTTTC. Residues: CASSLGTGGSGANVLTF.

V is TRBV29-1 and J is TRBJ2-7; 9 nucleotides match TRBD2. J lost 0 bases, V lost 4 bases, and 13 bases had no gene match. Germline assignment: CDR1 SQVTM and CDR2 ANQGSEA. This CDR3 region has 17 residues. The CDR3, as DNA: TGCAGCGTTGGGAGTCTAGCGGGGACAGCTTTCTCCTACGAGCAGTACTTC. Amino acids: CSVGSLAGTAFSYEQYF.